Listed below are T cell receptor beta chains from one sample, sequenced in a study of CD8 T cells in Susac syndrome. TCRdb passed the immunoSEQ multiplex PCR reads through MiXCR, listing each CDR3 protein once. The sample lists around 180,000 distinct CDR3 sequences, around 94% occurring once. What was sequenced was CD4+ T cells from PBMCs. Every receptor here comes from a human donor with Susac syndrome. Both conserved end residues are part of each CDR3. D genes are given only for firm matches. Not every row has a clone size; where given, it reads once, few, many or a size class.

CDR3 length,clone size,J gene,V gene,D gene,CDR3 DNA,CDR3 protein
15,few,TRBJ1-2,TRBV11-2,-,TGTGCCAGCAGTCACCCCAGGGGCCGGTTACGCGGCTACACCTTC,CASSHPRGRLRGYTF
13,-,TRBJ2-7,TRBV7-2,-,TGTGCCAGCAGCTTAGTAGGGGCCTACGAGCAGTACTTC,CASSLVGAYEQYF
13,few,TRBJ2-5,TRBV19,TRBD1,TGTGCCAGTAGGGAGGACAGGGGTGAGACCCAGTACTTC,CASREDRGETQYF
13,-,TRBJ1-1,TRBV29-1,-,TGCAGCGTTTCCCCGTGGGCGGACACTGAAGCTTTCTTT,CSVSPWADTEAFF
16,-,TRBJ2-3,TRBV11-3,TRBD1,TGTGCCAGCAGCTCAAGGGACAGGGAGGGAACAGATACGCAGTATTTT,CASSSRDREGTDTQYF
15,-,TRBJ2-3,TRBV20-1,TRBD2,TGCAGTGCCACCTCAGGGAGCGGGGGAACAGATACGCAGTATTTT,CSATSGSGGTDTQYF
14,-,TRBJ2-1,TRBV29-1,TRBD1,TGCAGCGTACGGGGACAGAACTCCTACAATGAGCAGTTCTTC,CSVRGQNSYNEQFF
15,-,TRBJ2-3,TRBV5-6,-,TGTGCCAGCGGCTTTGGACATTTGGGCACAGATACGCAGTATTTT,CASGFGHLGTDTQYF
15,-,TRBJ1-1,TRBV5-1,-,TGCGCCAGCAGCCCGCCAGGGGTTGCGAACACTGAAGCTTTCTTT,CASSPPGVANTEAFF
13,-,TRBJ2-1,TRBV29-1,-,TGCAGCGTTGTGGAGGGTTCCTACAATGAGCAGTTCTTC,CSVVEGSYNEQFF
13,-,TRBJ2-5,TRBV15,-,TGTGCCACCAGCAGAGCGAAGGAAGAGACCCAGTACTTC,CATSRAKEETQYF
14,-,TRBJ2-2,TRBV4-3,-,TGCGCCAGCAGCCAAAGCGACCGGGACATGGGGCTGTTTTTT,CASSQSDRDMGLFF
17,-,TRBJ2-1,TRBV4-2,-,TGTGCCAGCAGCCAAGATTGGTGGGGGGATCGTACGGATGAGCAGTTCTTC,CASSQDWWGDRTDEQFF
15,-,TRBJ2-1,TRBV9,TRBD1,TGTGCCAGCAGCGTAGAGGGGGGACAGGTCAATGAGCAGTTCTTC,CASSVEGGQVNEQFF
14,once,TRBJ2-1,TRBV20-1,-,TGCAGTACTTCCGACCGGACAGCCTACAATGAGCAGTTCTTC,CSTSDRTAYNEQFF
15,once,TRBJ2-5,TRBV6-2/TRBV6-3,-,TGTGCCAGCAGTTCAGTGGCGGGGACATGGGAGACCCAGTACTTC,CASSSVAGTWETQYF
16,-,TRBJ2-5,TRBV4-1,-,TGCGCCAGCAGCCCCAATCGTGGCGGGGACCAAGAGACCCAGTACTTC,CASSPNRGGDQETQYF
16,-,TRBJ2-4,TRBV19,-,TGTGCCAGTAGTATAAGACAGGTCCTAGCCAAAAACATTCAGTACTTC,CASSIRQVLAKNIQYF
16,-,TRBJ1-4,TRBV13,-,TGTGCCAGCAGCTTAGGGGGATACGCAACTAATGAAAAACTGTTTTTT,CASSLGGYATNEKLFF
13,-,TRBJ2-3,TRBV20-1,-,TGCAGTGCTAGGACCCATTTGGCCGATACGCAGTATTTT,CSARTHLADTQYF
18,-,TRBJ1-5,TRBV20-1,TRBD1,TGCAGTGCTGGGGGGCGGACAGGGGGCTACGGGGGCAATCAGCCCCAGCATTTT,CSAGGRTGGYGGNQPQHF
14,once,TRBJ2-3,TRBV4-1,-,TGCGCCAGCAGCCAAGATCCCGGGACAGATACGCAGTATTTT,CASSQDPGTDTQYF
16,-,TRBJ2-3,TRBV6-1,TRBD2,TGTGCCAGCAGTGGCCGGGGAGGGGATGGGGCAGATACGCAGTATTTT,CASSGRGGDGADTQYF
13,-,TRBJ1-1,TRBV3-1,-,TGTGCCAGCAGCCCCTTCAGAGGCACTGAAGCTTTCTTT,CASSPFRGTEAFF
13,-,TRBJ1-5,TRBV4-1,-,TGCGCCAGCCCGTGGCTCCGCAATCAGCCCCAGCATTTT,CASPWLRNQPQHF
16,-,TRBJ2-6,TRBV7-2,-,TGTGCCAGCAGCTTCGGGGATTACTCTGGGGCCAACGTCCTGACTTTC,CASSFGDYSGANVLTF
14,-,TRBJ2-7,TRBV12-3/TRBV12-4,-,TGTGCCAGCAGTTTAGGCGCGGGACCCTACGAGCAGTACTTC,CASSLGAGPYEQYF